This is a list of T cell receptor beta chains from one sample in a study of T cell changes during pregnancy in multiple sclerosis. The assay was immunoSEQ multiplex PCR, and TCRdb's table has in-frame clones only and misses some. The profile shows fewer than 70,000 clones, about nine tenths of them singletons. The sequences come from peripheral blood, collected in the third trimester of pregnancy. These receptors originate from a female donor with multiple sclerosis, enrolled in a pregnancy study. Both conserved end residues are part of each CDR3. A D gene is named only where the DNA matches it firmly. Some rows mark clone size as missing; the rest say once, few, many or name a class of expanded clone.

CDR3aa | CDR3nt | abundance | len | j_gene | d_gene | v_gene
CASSLDGRGREQYF | TGTGCCAGCAGCTTAGATGGCCGGGGTCGGGAGCAGTACTTC | . | 14 | TRBJ2-7 | . | TRBV11-3
CAWRRRDRARGGIGEQYF | TGTGCCTGGAGACGCCGGGACAGGGCTCGCGGGGGGATAGGCGAGCAGTACTTC | . | 18 | TRBJ2-7 | . | TRBV30
CATQFGGTIYF | TGTGCCACCCAGTTCGGCGGCACCATATATTTT | . | 11 | TRBJ1-3 | . | TRBV6-1
CSARLRNTIYF | TGCAGTGCCAGACTGCGGAACACCATATATTTT | many | 11 | TRBJ1-3 | . | TRBV20-1
CAISDWAANTGELFF | TGTGCCATCAGTGATTGGGCCGCGAACACCGGGGAGCTGTTTTTT | once | 15 | TRBJ2-2 | . | TRBV10-3
CASSLTGGSSYGYTF | TGTGCCAGCAGCTTAACAGGGGGCAGCAGTTATGGCTACACCTTC | . | 15 | TRBJ1-2 | TRBD1 | TRBV13
CASSPRGGYGTGELFF | TGTGCCAGCTCACCACGAGGCGGTTATGGGACCGGGGAGCTGTTTTTT | few | 16 | TRBJ2-2 | . | TRBV18
CASSPVGGTGELFF | TGTGCCAGCAGCCCGGTAGGGGGCACCGGGGAGCTGTTTTTT | . | 14 | TRBJ2-2 | . | TRBV6-5
CASRRITPGTGDYEQYF | TGTGCCAGCAGACGAATTACCCCCGGGACAGGCGACTACGAGCAGTACTTC | . | 17 | TRBJ2-7 | TRBD1 | TRBV7-3
CASSAGTGLNQPQHF | TGTGCCAGCAGTGCCGGGACAGGGCTAAATCAGCCCCAGCATTTT | . | 15 | TRBJ1-5 | TRBD1 | TRBV6-6
CASSFGGGLLYGYTF | TGTGCCAGCAGCTTCGGTGGGGGCCTACTCTATGGCTACACCTTC | . | 15 | TRBJ1-2 | . | TRBV11-2
CASSDSGDTGELFF | TGTGCCAGCAGTGACAGCGGGGACACCGGGGAGCTGTTTTTT | few | 14 | TRBJ2-2 | TRBD2 | TRBV6-4
CASSLTGASGGEQFF | TGTGCCAGCAGCTTAACGGGGGCGTCCGGGGGGGAGCAGTTCTTC | . | 15 | TRBJ2-1 | . | TRBV7-3
CASSLQGIGTEAFF | TGTGCCAGCAGCCTACAGGGAATTGGCACTGAAGCTTTCTTT | . | 14 | TRBJ1-1 | . | TRBV6-5
CASSLLPGENEQFF | TGCGCCAGCAGCTTGCTACCAGGGGAGAATGAGCAGTTCTTC | . | 14 | TRBJ2-1 | . | TRBV5-1
CASRALSGGVTDTQYF | TGCGCCAGCAGAGCCCTCAGCGGGGGGGTAACAGATACGCAGTATTTT | . | 16 | TRBJ2-3 | TRBD2 | TRBV5-1
CASSPWDRIYGYTF | TGTGCCAGCAGCCCCTGGGACAGGATCTATGGCTACACCTTC | once | 14 | TRBJ1-2 | TRBD1 | TRBV7-9
CASSQGGGARTEAFF | TGCGCCAGCAGCCAAGGTGGGGGGGCGAGAACTGAAGCTTTCTTT | . | 15 | TRBJ1-1 | . | TRBV4-1
CASRGWGGPTDTQYF | TGTGCCAGCAGGGGGTGGGGGGGTCCCACAGATACGCAGTATTTT | . | 15 | TRBJ2-3 | TRBD2 | TRBV2
CASAPGTYSGNTIYF | TGTGCCAGCGCCCCTGGGACTTACTCTGGAAACACCATATATTTT | . | 15 | TRBJ1-3 | . | TRBV6-5
CASSQRRGGYNEQFF | TGTGCCAGTAGCCAACGGCGGGGGGGCTACAATGAGCAGTTCTTC | . | 15 | TRBJ2-1 | TRBD2 | TRBV19
CASSPQQGWNTEAFF | TGTGCCAGCTCACCACAGCAGGGGTGGAACACTGAAGCTTTCTTT | . | 15 | TRBJ1-1 | . | TRBV18
CASSKTGWENTGELFF | TGTGCCAGTAGTAAGACAGGGTGGGAGAACACCGGGGAGCTGTTTTTT | . | 16 | TRBJ2-2 | TRBD1 | TRBV19
CASSSREAQASEQYF | TGTGCCAGCAGCTCGCGCGAGGCCCAAGCAAGCGAGCAGTACTTC | . | 15 | TRBJ2-7 | . | TRBV5-4
CASSLDEGRGGTDTQYF | TGTGCCAGCAGCTTAGATGAGGGCAGAGGGGGAACAGATACGCAGTATTTT | once | 17 | TRBJ2-3 | . | TRBV7-6
CASSQPRGAAGGYNEQFF | TGTGCCAGCAGCCAACCGAGGGGTGCGGCGGGGGGGTACAATGAGCAGTTCTTC | . | 18 | TRBJ2-1 | TRBD2 | TRBV27
CASTSLPGLGFNEQFF | TGTGCCAGCACCTCACTACCGGGACTAGGATTCAATGAGCAGTTCTTC | once | 16 | TRBJ2-1 | TRBD2 | TRBV4-2
CASSRQVGYEQYF | TGTGCCAGCAGCCGACAGGTCGGGTACGAGCAGTACTTC | once | 13 | TRBJ2-7 | . | TRBV7-9
CASSQPRDRGRQTQYF | TGCGCCAGCAGCCAGCCCCGGGACAGGGGGCGGCAGACCCAGTACTTC | . | 16 | TRBJ2-5 | TRBD1 | TRBV4-3
CASSRQGAPLEQYF | TGTGCCAGCAGCCGACAGGGGGCCCCCCTCGAGCAGTACTTC | . | 14 | TRBJ2-7 | TRBD1 | TRBV27
CAISELSNQPQHF | TGTGCCATCAGTGAACTTAGCAATCAGCCCCAGCATTTT | . | 13 | TRBJ1-5 | . | TRBV10-3
CAVSRGYEQYF | TGCGCCGTATCAAGGGGCTACGAGCAGTACTTC | . | 11 | TRBJ2-7 | . | TRBV10-2
CASSLRAGATYNEQFF | TGTGCCAGCAGCTTAAGAGCGGGGGCGACCTACAATGAGCAGTTCTTC | . | 16 | TRBJ2-1 | TRBD2 | TRBV7-3
CASSFREALAEAFF | TGTGCCAGCAGCTTCAGAGAGGCCCTAGCTGAAGCTTTCTTT | . | 14 | TRBJ1-1 | . | TRBV7-9
CASSRGASGGSYEQYF | TGTGCCAGCAGCCGCGGGGCTAGCGGGGGATCGTACGAGCAGTACTTC | once | 16 | TRBJ2-7 | TRBD2 | TRBV5-4
CASSLGTDSGNTIYF | TGTGCCAGCAGCCTCGGGACAGACTCTGGAAACACCATATATTTT | . | 15 | TRBJ1-3 | TRBD1 | TRBV6-6
CASSVGPYRSGGWGYTF | TGTGCCAGCAGTGTCGGCCCTTACAGGTCAGGCGGTTGGGGCTACACCTTC | . | 17 | TRBJ1-2 | . | TRBV2